Below are 29 T cell receptor beta chains sequenced from a single sample in a study of human T cells and chemical hapten exposure. Specified time point: healthy volunteer bleed at 6 weeks. Unfractionated whole blood was the source from which total RNA was extracted. TCRdb used MiXCR to reprocess the RACE reads, holding one entry per CDR3 protein. Among about 65,000 distinct CDR3 sequences listed, around 6.1% were seen once. The sequenced sample consisted of whole blood. These receptors were taken from a female donor in good health. Some clones in this sample may be carry-over from other donors' samples.

This clonotype was recorded at least ten times. This rearrangement joins TRBV4-1 to TRBJ2-1, with a possible D match to TRBD2 (6 bases). Trimming stripped 3 bases from V and 6 bases from J, with 12 bases between. This CDR3 is built from 14 residues. CDR1 and CDR2 from the germline V gene are MGHRA and YSYEKL. CDR3 in DNA: TGCGCCAGCAGCCAGAGCCTAGCGCCCAATGAGCAGTTCTTC. Translated: CASSQSLAPNEQFF.

This clonotype was counted ten times or more. The rearrangement uses TRBV28 and TRBJ2-3, with D perhaps given as TRBD1 or TRBD2 (5 bases each). This CDR3 is built from 14 residues. The germline gives CDR1 MDHEN, CDR2 SYDVKM. Trimming pared 8 bases from V and 1 base from J, leaving 13 bases between. CDR3 region: CASGARGGTDTQYF. CDR3 nucleotides: TGTGCCAGCGGGGCCCGGGGCGGCACAGATACGCAGTATTTT.

This clonotype was found many times. This chain joins TRBV12-3 or TRBV12-4 and TRBJ2-3; D is unclear. This CDR3 has 17 amino acids. The V end was cut by 2 bases, the J end by 2 bases, with 17 bases between. The CDR3 protein is CASSLIRDSGVTDTQYF. For the CDR3, the DNA is TGTGCCAGCAGTTTAATTAGGGATTCTGGAGTCACAGATACGCAGTATTTT.

The V gene is TRBV6-2 or TRBV6-3, the J gene TRBJ1-3; 9 nucleotides match TRBD1. Germline V CDR1 and CDR2: MNHEY, SVGEGT. V shed 2 bases and J 0 bases; nucleotides not matched to a gene: 2. This CDR3 is 16 amino acids long. The CDR3 is CASSYGQGSSGNTIYF. CDR3 bases: TGTGCCAGCAGTTACGGACAGGGGAGCTCTGGAAACACCATATATTTT.

This clonotype has a count of ten or more. The chain links TRBV20-1 to TRBJ1-3; D gene ambiguous. Per the germline V gene, CDR1 is DFQATT and CDR2 is SNEGSKA (reference sequence). This CDR3 has 14 residues. The V gene lost 3 bases and the J gene lost 2 bases, with 11 bases spanning the gap. The CDR3 loop reads CSASTEGPGNTIYF. CDR3 in DNA: TGCAGTGCTAGTACTGAAGGACCTGGAAACACCATATATTTT.

There are many counts of this clonotype. The gene calls are TRBV10-3 and TRBJ1-1; TRBD1 might be the D (6 bases). Trimming pared 9 bases from V and 0 bases from J, leaving 11 bases between. From germline, CDR1 is ENHRY and CDR2 SYGVKD. The CDR3 extends over 13 amino acids. The DNA of the CDR3 is TGTGCCATAAGGGGGGAAATGAACACTGAAGCTTTCTTT. Amino acid sequence: CAIRGEMNTEAFF.

There are many counts of this clonotype. The CDR3 coding sequence is TGTGCCAGCAGTTCAGGGGTTCCGAATTCACCCCTCCACTTT. Protein: CASSSGVPNSPLHF. This chain uses TRBV12-3 or TRBV12-4 with TRBJ1-6; possibly TRBD1 for D (6 bases). The CDR3 is 14 residues long. V lost 4 bases, J lost 7 bases, and 11 bases lay in between.

This clonotype has just a few counts. J is TRBJ1-1 and V is TRBV7-9; a possible D gene is TRBD1 (5 bases). Germline loops: CDR1 SEHNR, CDR2 FQNEAQ (reference sequence). The length of the CDR3 is 19 residues. Trimming cost V 5 bases and J 3 bases, with 28 bases left between them. The CDR3 region is CASSPNLGQGLSIDTEAFF. CDR3 DNA: TGTGCCAGCAGCCCCAATCTCGGTCAGGGTTTGAGTATAGACACTGAAGCTTTCTTT.

The J gene is TRBJ2-7, the V gene TRBV6-6; D gene uncertain. The CDR3 consists of 15 residues. CDR1 and CDR2 (germline): MNHNY, SVGAGI (reference sequence). With 2 bases removed from V and 1 base from J, the gap between germline ends came to 12 bases. The CDR3 nucleotides read TGTGCCAGCAGTTACCCCCCTCCTCGGTCCTACGAGCAGTACTTC. Its protein is CASSYPPPRSYEQYF.

Only a few counts were recorded for this clonotype. The genes are TRBV2 and TRBJ1-1; D is possibly TRBD1 (6 bases). The V gene lost 11 bases and the J gene lost 0 bases, with 19 bases spanning the gap. The CDR3 has 15 residues. Germline CDR1 SNHLY, CDR2 FYNNEI. The DNA of the CDR3 is TGTGCCCTCGCGGGGGGCTTCATTATGAACACTGAAGCTTTCTTT. Translating it yields CALAGGFIMNTEAFF.

In its sample, this clonotype was seen many times. The CDR3 is CASSQGRGLYEQYF. In DNA, the CDR3 is TGCGCCAGCAGCCAAGGCAGGGGGCTATACGAGCAGTACTTC. This rearrangement joins TRBV4-1 to TRBJ2-7, with TRBD1 matching over 8 bases. With 1 base clipped from V and 4 bases from J, the junction kept 3 bases outside the gene matches. Germline values: CDR1 MGHRA, CDR2 YSYEKL. The CDR3 is 14 residues long.

This clonotype was seen repeatedly, ten times or more. The chain uses TRBV14 and TRBJ2-3; no reliable D call. V lost 4 bases, J lost 3 bases, and 26 bases lay in between. Germline V lookup: CDR1 SGHDN, CDR2 FVKESK. The CDR3 length is 19 residues. The CDR3 DNA reads as TGTGCCAGCAGCCCCCGTTTTCCCAGCTGGAGTGGTAGTACAGATACGCAGTATTTT. This gives the protein CASSPRFPSWSGSTDTQYF. Using reference TRBV14 and TRBJ2-3 for the parts outside the CDR3, the full variable domain is EAGVTQFPSHSVIEKGQTVTLRCDPISGHDNLYWYRRVMGKEIKFLLHFVKESKQDESGMPNNRFLAERTGGTYSTLKVQPAELEDSGVYFCASSPRFPSWSGSTDTQYFGPGTRLTVL.

This clonotype was seen a handful of times. The rearrangement links TRBV6-2 or TRBV6-3 to TRBJ2-2, with 7 bases aligning to TRBD2. The CDR3 runs 17 residues. V lost 5 bases, J lost 1 base, and 10 bases stayed unmatched. Germline-derived CDR1 and CDR2 are MNHEY and SVGEGT. The CDR3 spells CASSAGLLAENTGELFF. The CDR3 DNA reads TGTGCCAGCAGTGCAGGGTTGCTAGCGGAGAACACCGGGGAGCTGTTTTTT.

This clonotype has at least ten counts. This chain joins TRBV6-1 and TRBJ1-5, with D possibly being TRBD1 (5 bases). Germline assignment: CDR1 MNHNS and CDR2 SASEGT. The CDR3 is made up of 15 amino acids. V lost 6 bases, J lost 0 bases, and 12 bases lay in between. The chain's CDR3 is CASSQGTVSNQPQHF. The DNA for the CDR3 is TGTGCCAGCAGCCAAGGGACGGTTAGCAATCAGCCCCAGCATTTT.

V is TRBV6-1 and J is TRBJ2-7; D is ambiguous. The germline V gene encodes CDR1 MNHNS and CDR2 SASEGT. Between the trimmed V and J ends, which lost 2 bases and 3 bases, there was a span of 11 bases. This CDR3 is built from 14 residues. This chain's CDR3 is CASSESPGDYEQYF. In DNA, the CDR3 is TGTGCCAGCAGTGAAAGTCCAGGAGACTACGAGCAGTACTTC.

This clonotype appeared many times. The J gene is TRBJ2-3, the V gene TRBV5-1; weak D call: TRBD2 (5 bases). V was shortened by 1 base and J by 5 bases, with 11 bases between the two germline ends. Germline CDR1 SGHRS, CDR2 YFSETQ. The CDR3 sequence is 14 residues long. This CDR3 is CASSLSARGDTQYF. For the CDR3, the DNA is TGCGCCAGCAGCTTGTCGGCACGGGGAGATACGCAGTATTTT.

This clonotype was found many times. The DNA of the CDR3 is TGCGCCAGCAGCTCGGGACAGTTTGGCGGCACAGATACGCAGTATTTT. This gives the protein CASSSGQFGGTDTQYF. V usage is TRBV5-1 and J usage is TRBJ2-3; 7 bases align to TRBD1. The junction had 8 bases not matched to a gene; V was cut back by 3 bases and J by 1 base. The V gene's germline CDR1 is SGHRS and CDR2 YFSETQ. The CDR3 is made up of 16 amino acids.

For this clonotype: A read error may be the cause here, since a much bigger clone is one base away. The chain joins TRBV9 to TRBJ2-1; D possibly corresponds to TRBD2 (7 bases). Between the trimmed V and J ends, which lost 4 bases and 6 bases, there was a span of 17 bases. The length of the CDR3 is 15 residues. The germline CDR1 and CDR2 sequences are SGDLS and YYNGEE. The CDR3 DNA is TGTGCCAGCAGCCTCGCGGGGGCTAGCCCCAATGAGCAGTTCTTC. Its translation is CASSLAGASPNEQFF.

This clonotype was seen many times. The chain combines TRBV25-1 with TRBJ2-5, with a weak D call TRBD1 (6 bases). There are 16 residues in the CDR3. V was clipped by 2 bases and J by 1 base, with 14 bases between them. CDR1 and CDR2 from the germline V gene are MGHDK and SYGVNS. CDR3 DNA sequence: TGTGCCAGCAGTGAAGGAGGAAAGGGGGTCCAAGAGACCCAGTACTTC. Protein sequence: CASSEGGKGVQETQYF.

The chain combines TRBV4-1 with TRBJ1-1; D gene ambiguous. CDR3 length: 14 residues. Germline CDR1 reads MGHRA; CDR2 reads YSYEKL. Trimming left V 1 base short and J 4 bases short, with 10 bases between. The CDR3 loop reads CASSQVLGGTEAFF. CDR3 sequence (DNA): TGCGCCAGCAGCCAAGTTTTGGGAGGCACTGAAGCTTTCTTT.

This sequence joins TRBV6-5 and TRBJ2-7; TRBD1 might be the D (7 bases). CDR1 and CDR2 from the germline V gene are MNHEY and SVGAGI. The CDR3 length is 14 residues. Deletions cut 2 bases from V and 4 bases from J, with 12 bases between. CDR3 sequence: CASSYGGDSYEQYF. The CDR3 nucleotides read TGTGCCAGCAGTTACGGCGGGGACAGTTACGAGCAGTACTTC.

This clonotype was observed many times. The chain employs TRBV3-1 and TRBJ2-3; TRBD2 might be the D (5 bases). The germline V gene has CDR1 LGHDT and CDR2 YNNKEL (reference sequence). The CDR3 sequence is 15 residues long. With 0 bases removed from V and 0 bases from J, the gap between germline ends came to 7 bases. DNA of the CDR3: TGTGCCAGCAGCCAAGACGGCGGGAGCACAGATACGCAGTATTTT. As protein: CASSQDGGSTDTQYF.

CDR3 nucleotide sequence: TGTGCCAGCAGGCACTCTGCTGGGGGTGCAGATACGCAGTATTTT. Its translation is CASRHSAGGADTQYF. The chain links TRBV2 to TRBJ2-3; D is tentatively TRBD1 or TRBD2 (5 bases each). The CDR3 loop spans 15 amino acids. With 6 bases removed from V and 4 bases from J, the gap between germline ends came to 17 bases. Germline V gene sequence: CDR1 SNHLY, CDR2 FYNNEI.

The chain uses TRBV12-5 and TRBJ2-7; D not resolved. Trimming removed 3 bases at V and 5 bases at J, with 23 bases between. This CDR3 is built from 17 residues. In germline, CDR1 is LGHNT, CDR2 FRNRAP. CDR3 sequence reads: CASGFYLTPQDPDEQYF. CDR3 in DNA: TGTGCTAGTGGTTTTTATCTGACACCCCAGGACCCCGACGAGCAGTACTTC.

This clonotype has more than one count but fewer than ten. The rearrangement links TRBV24-1 to TRBJ2-5; a weak D match, TRBD1 (6 bases). The length of the CDR3 is 15 residues. V lost 0 bases, J lost 3 bases, and 10 bases lay in between. The germline V gene has CDR1 KGHDR and CDR2 SFDVKD. The CDR3 nucleotides read TGTGCCACCAGTGATTTGAGGGGGTCAGAAGAGACCCAGTACTTC. Amino acid sequence: CATSDLRGSEETQYF.

The genes are TRBV20-1 and TRBJ2-1; 7 positions match TRBD2. Germline CDR1 DFQATT, CDR2 SNEGSKA (reference sequence). With V trimmed by 0 bases and J by 9 bases, 14 bases remained unmatched. This CDR3 spans 16 amino acids. CDR3 DNA sequence: TGCAGTGCTAGAGATTTTTCTTGGGGGGGTACGGGTGAGCAGTTCTTC. Residues: CSARDFSWGGTGEQFF.

This clonotype was found many times. Mismatch with germline at one junction end may stem from a read error. J is TRBJ2-1 and V is TRBV12-3 or TRBV12-4, with TRBD2 matching over 7 bases. This CDR3 has 13 residues. The CDR3 DNA is TGCGCCAGCAGCTTAAGCGGGAAAAATGAGCAGTTCTTC. It encodes CASSLSGKNEQFF.

This sequence joins TRBV20-1 and TRBJ1-5; tentative D call: TRBD1 (6 bases). Trimming took off 6 bases at V and 4 bases at J, with 16 bases between the two ends. The CDR3 is made up of 14 amino acids. Germline values: CDR1 DFQATT, CDR2 SNEGSKA (reference sequence). CDR3 region: CSATGYKGNQPQHF. The CDR3 bases are TGCAGTGCCACAGGGTATAAGGGGAATCAGCCCCAGCATTTT.

In this sample, this clonotype turned up many times. The rearrangement links TRBV12-3 or TRBV12-4 to TRBJ2-7, with TRBD2 matching over 9 bases. With V trimmed by 0 bases and J by 1 base, 10 bases remained unmatched. The CDR3 runs to 18 residues. For the CDR3, the DNA is TGTGCCAGCAGTTTAGCAGATCGACTAGCGGTTTCTTCCTACGAGCAGTACTTC. Translating it yields CASSLADRLAVSSYEQYF.